The rows below give T cell receptor beta chains drawn from one sample of a study of T cells after yellow fever vaccination. TCRdb re-derived calls from the 5' RACE reads in MiXCR, one entry per CDR3 protein. Counted here are 300,000 or so distinct CDR3 sequences, approximately 8% occurring once; the ten biggest clones make up 17%. The sequences come from PBMCs, collected about 41 days after the first yellow fever vaccination. Source of these receptors: a man between 18 and 29 years old who received the YFV17D yellow fever vaccine. The CDR3 runs from the conserved cysteine through the conserved F or W. A D gene is named only where the DNA matches it firmly. Clone size, where shown, is once, few, many, or a class for clones that have expanded.

NA	NA	14	TRBV12-3/TRBV12-4	TRBJ2-2	TGTGCCAGCATCGTCAGGGAGAACACCGGGGAGCTGTTTTTT	CASIVRENTGELFF
many	NA	15	TRBV7-6	TRBJ2-2	TGTGCCAGCAGCTTAGTGAGGGGCGTCACCGGGGAGCTGTTTTTT	CASSLVRGVTGELFF
few	TRBD1	15	TRBV11-3	TRBJ2-7	TGTGCCAGCAGCTTACGGACAGGGGGCACCGACGAGCAGTACTTC	CASSLRTGGTDEQYF
few	NA	16	TRBV5-6	TRBJ1-1	TGTGCCAGCAGCTTGGTCGGGTCTAAAGGTTGGACTGAAGCTTTCTTT	CASSLVGSKGWTEAFF
few	TRBD1	17	TRBV7-3	TRBJ2-2	TGTGCCAGCAGCTTAGGACAGGGCTCAACATTCACCGGGGAGCTGTTTTTT	CASSLGQGSTFTGELFF
NA	TRBD2	15	TRBV7-6	TRBJ2-5	TGTGCCAGCAGCTTAGGGGCTAGCGGGGGGGAGACCCAGTACTTC	CASSLGASGGETQYF
few	NA	17	TRBV7-2	TRBJ2-5	TGTGCCAGCAGCTCCCGGCGGGACACCGCGTACCAAGAGACCCAGTACTTC	CASSSRRDTAYQETQYF
NA	NA	14	TRBV5-1	TRBJ2-1	TGCGCCAGCAGCTTAGGGGGGCCAACGGTCGAGCAGTTCTTC	CASSLGGPTVEQFF
few	NA	14	TRBV6-1	TRBJ1-1	TGTGCCAGCCTCCTTTACCCGGAGGACACTGAAGCTTTCTTT	CASLLYPEDTEAFF
NA	TRBD1	16	TRBV7-9	TRBJ2-3	TGTGCCAGCAGCCGTCGGGACAGGGGGGGCACAGATACGCAGTATTTT	CASSRRDRGGTDTQYF
many	NA	15	TRBV5-1	TRBJ2-6	TGTGCCAGCAGCTTAGGAGGGGCTGGGGCCAACGTCCTGACTTTC	CASSLGGAGANVLTF
NA	NA	14	TRBV5-1	TRBJ2-3	TGCGCCAGCAGCTTGATGGGTATAACGGATACGCAGTATTTT	CASSLMGITDTQYF
many	TRBD1	15	TRBV7-2	TRBJ2-5	TGTGCCAGCAGCCTTTTTGGGACAGGGGGAGAGACCCAGTACTTC	CASSLFGTGGETQYF
many	NA	17	TRBV5-1	TRBJ1-6	TGCGCCAGCAGCTTGGGAGAAGCCGACTCCTATAATTCACCCCTCCACTTT	CASSLGEADSYNSPLHF
few	TRBD2	18	TRBV10-3	TRBJ2-5	TGTGCCATCAGTGAGCGGCCGGCGGGACTACCCAACCAAGAGACCCAGTACTTC	CAISERPAGLPNQETQYF
NA	TRBD1	15	TRBV18	TRBJ2-1	TGTGCCAGCTCAGCTGGTGGGCAGGGGGCTGATGAGCAGTTCTTC	CASSAGGQGADEQFF
NA	NA	17	TRBV4-1	TRBJ2-5	TGCGCCAGCAGCCAAGAGTCTTGGGGTAGGGGCCCGGAGACCCAGTACTTC	CASSQESWGRGPETQYF
NA	NA	13	TRBV6-1	TRBJ2-3	TGTGCCAGCAGTGAAGGGGGCTGGGATACGCAGTATTTT	CASSEGGWDTQYF
NA	TRBD2	16	TRBV30	TRBJ2-1	TGTGCCTACAATCGACCGGGGCGGGGGAAAGACAATGAGCAGTTCTTC	CAYNRPGRGKDNEQFF
few	TRBD1	15	TRBV5-1	TRBJ1-4	TGCGCCAGCAGCTGGACAGGGGTGCCTAATGAAAAACTGTTTTTT	CASSWTGVPNEKLFF
many	NA	14	TRBV5-1	TRBJ2-5	TGCGCCAGCAGCTTGAGTTTTGAACTATCGACCCAGTACTTC	CASSLSFELSTQYF
NA	NA	14	TRBV5-1	TRBJ2-7	TGCGCCAGCAGCTTGAGTGGTTACTCCTACGAGCAGTACTTC	CASSLSGYSYEQYF
NA	NA	12	TRBV3-1	TRBJ1-1	TGTGCCAGCAGCCCCCTCCCCCCTGAAGCTTTCTTT	CASSPLPPEAFF
NA	NA	16	TRBV5-1	TRBJ2-3	TGCGCCAGCAGCTTAGTAGGAGGATCTAGCACAGATACGCAGTATTTT	CASSLVGGSSTDTQYF
few	TRBD1	15	TRBV20-1	TRBJ2-1	TGCAGTGCTAGGGGTGACAGGGGCGTACACAATGAGCAGTTCTTC	CSARGDRGVHNEQFF
NA	TRBD2	17	TRBV27	TRBJ2-1	TGTGCCAGCAGTTTCTCCAAGCGGGGGGGTTCCTACAATGAGCAGTTCTTC	CASSFSKRGGSYNEQFF
few	NA	14	TRBV2	TRBJ2-3	TGTGCCAGCAGTGAGGGCAGGACCACAGATACGCAGTATTTT	CASSEGRTTDTQYF
NA	TRBD2	16	TRBV20-1	TRBJ2-7	TGCAGTGCTAGGACTAGCGGGGCCCTAAACCCTTACGAGCAGTACTTC	CSARTSGALNPYEQYF
many	NA	15	TRBV6-1	TRBJ1-2	TGTGCCAGCAGTCAAATTCCTCCCTCCCCTAATGGCTACACCTTC	CASSQIPPSPNGYTF
NA	TRBD2	15	TRBV10-3	TRBJ2-2	TGTGCCATTAATAGCGGGGGGGCTCGGACCGGGGAGCTGTTTTTT	CAINSGGARTGELFF
few	NA	18	TRBV6-2/TRBV6-3	TRBJ2-2	TGTGCCAGCTGTTCGGCTCTAAAACCCGACAAGGGGAGCGGGGAGCTGTTTTTT	CASCSALKPDKGSGELFF
few	NA	14	TRBV7-6	TRBJ2-7	TGTGCCAGCAGCGCCGGACAGCACTCCTACGAGCAGTACTTC	CASSAGQHSYEQYF
NA	TRBD1	13	TRBV5-1	TRBJ1-1	TGCGCCAGCAGCGCCGGACAGGGCATTGAAGCTTTCTTT	CASSAGQGIEAFF
NA	NA	14	TRBV7-2	TRBJ2-2	TGTGCCAGCAGCCTCGCGTACGCCACCGGGGAGCTGTTTTTT	CASSLAYATGELFF
few	TRBD1	15	TRBV6-1	TRBJ1-6	TGTGCCAGCAGGGTGGACAGGTCGAATAATTCACCCCTCCACTTT	CASRVDRSNNSPLHF
many	TRBD1	13	TRBV6-1	TRBJ2-1	TGTGCCAGCAGCGGGACAGGGGCCGGTGAGCAGTTCTTC	CASSGTGAGEQFF
NA	NA	15	TRBV23-1	TRBJ2-1	TGCGCCAGCAGTCACCTCGGGGTCTCCCCAACTGAGCAGTTCTTC	CASSHLGVSPTEQFF
few	TRBD2	14	TRBV5-6	TRBJ2-7	TGTGCCAGCAGTAGACTAGCGGGGGGCCACGAGCAGTACTTC	CASSRLAGGHEQYF
many	NA	18	TRBV11-3	TRBJ1-2	TGTGCCAGCAGCTTAGTTACTTCGTCGCGGCGAACCGGGGGGGGCTACACCTTC	CASSLVTSSRRTGGGYTF
few	TRBD1	16	TRBV12-3/TRBV12-4	TRBJ1-2	TGTGCCAGCAGTCGGGACAGGCTTCTCTCTTTTTATGGCTACACCTTC	CASSRDRLLSFYGYTF
few	NA	15	TRBV4-3	TRBJ2-1	TGCGCCAGCAGCCACAGGGACGGGACATTGAATGAGCAGTTCTTC	CASSHRDGTLNEQFF
few	NA	13	TRBV28	TRBJ1-3	TGTGCCAGCAGTCCGCCCCCTAGAAACACCATATATTTT	CASSPPPRNTIYF
few	TRBD1	12	TRBV25-1	TRBJ1-1	TGTGCCGCGACAGGGGACTACACTGAAGCTTTCTTT	CAATGDYTEAFF
NA	TRBD2	15	TRBV5-1	TRBJ2-1	TGCGCCAGCAGTCCTGAGCGGGGGGGGTACAATGAGCAGTTCTTC	CASSPERGGYNEQFF
NA	NA	13	TRBV19	TRBJ1-4	TGTGCCAGTAGTATAGCCTCAAGGGAAAAACTGTTTTTT	CASSIASREKLFF
NA	NA	16	TRBV12-3/TRBV12-4	TRBJ2-1	TGTGCCAGCACCCCACAGCAAGGGAGCTCCTACAATGAGCAGTTCTTC	CASTPQQGSSYNEQFF
few	TRBD2	16	TRBV7-2	TRBJ2-3	TGTGCCAGCAGCCACCTTAGCGGGAGAGGCACAGATACGCAGTATTTT	CASSHLSGRGTDTQYF
NA	NA	13	TRBV29-1	TRBJ2-5	TGCAGCGTTGAGACGGAACCTCAAGAGACCCAGTACTTC	CSVETEPQETQYF
few	NA	14	TRBV3-1	TRBJ2-7	TGTGCCAGCAGCCCCCCCACACAGGTAGAGTCGCAGTACTTC	CASSPPTQVESQYF
many	NA	15	TRBV4-3	TRBJ2-7	TGCGCCAGCAGCCAGGCCAGCGGTTGGTCCTACGAGCAGTACTTC	CASSQASGWSYEQYF
few	NA	16	TRBV13	TRBJ2-3	TGTGCCAGCAGCTACCCTGCGGACCCGGGCGCAGATACGCAGTATTTT	CASSYPADPGADTQYF
NA	NA	17	TRBV6-2/TRBV6-3	TRBJ1-2	TGTGCCAGCAGTTACCCGACACATCCGAACGGGGACTATGGCTACACCTTC	CASSYPTHPNGDYGYTF
NA	NA	13	TRBV19	TRBJ1-4	TGTGCCAGTAGTGCAACAGGAGTTGAAAAACTGTTTTTT	CASSATGVEKLFF